Below are 14 T cell receptor beta chains sequenced from a single sample in a study of cytomegalovirus exposure and HLA in healthy donors. PCR used 60 Vbeta primers and 13 Jbeta primers. TCRdb's copy holds only in-frame clones and misses some; the assay was immunoSEQ multiplex PCR. The data hold about 160,000 clones, with roughly four fifths observed a single time. The specimen sequenced was PBMCs. The origin of the receptors is a man over 45 in good health and CMV-seropositive.

V gene TRBV19 combines with J gene TRBJ2-7; possibly TRBD1 for D (5 bases). CDR3 size: 14 residues. Germline CDR1 and CDR2: LNHDA and SQIVND (reference sequence). Trimming took off 3 bases at V and 1 base at J, with 10 bases between the two ends. This CDR3 is CASSISRASYEQYF. The CDR3 bases are TGTGCCAGTAGTATTTCCAGGGCTTCCTACGAGCAGTACTTC.

The chain has TRBV9 and TRBJ2-7; TRBD1 might be the D (6 bases). Germline values: CDR1 SGDLS, CDR2 YYNGEE. There are 13 residues in the CDR3. V was cut by 4 bases and J by 3 bases, with 11 bases left in between. CDR3 residues: CASSPNRDYEQYF. The CDR3 DNA follows: TGTGCCAGCAGCCCGAACAGGGACTACGAGCAGTACTTC.

V and J are TRBV6-6 and TRBJ2-3; the match to TRBD2 covers 14 bases. CDR3 size: 15 residues. V lost 4 bases, J lost 5 bases, and 2 bases stayed unmatched. Germline assignment: CDR1 MNHNY and CDR2 SVGAGI (reference sequence). CDR3 in DNA: TGTGCCAGCAGTTCGGGACTAGCGGGGGTAGATACGCAGTATTTT. Its protein product is CASSSGLAGVDTQYF.

This clone turned up a few times. This rearrangement joins TRBV30 to TRBJ2-7; TRBD2 matches 7 bases. V trimming: 1 base; J trimming: 3 bases; junction bases outside the gene matches: 9. The CDR3 extends over 15 amino acids. Germline CDR1 and CDR2: GTSNPN and SVGIG (reference sequence). CDR3 residues: CAWSDPAGNYYEQYF. DNA for the CDR3: TGTGCCTGGAGTGACCCAGCGGGGAACTACTACGAGCAGTACTTC.

This clone has only a few counts. The rearrangement uses TRBV7-9 and TRBJ2-3, with 15 bases that match TRBD2. This CDR3 has 19 amino acids. CDR1 is SEHNR and CDR2 is FQNEAQ in the germline V gene (reference sequence). The J segment lost 5 bases and the V segment lost 5 bases, leaving 14 bases of the junction unmatched. CDR3 protein: CASSQRAGLAGGLGDTQYF. In DNA, the CDR3 is TGTGCCAGCAGCCAAAGGGCTGGACTAGCGGGGGGGCTAGGAGATACGCAGTATTTT.

The chain combines TRBV5-1 with TRBJ1-2, with D perhaps matching TRBD1 (6 bases). V lost 0 bases and J 3 bases, leaving 12 bases between the germline ends. Germline assignment: CDR1 SGHRS and CDR2 YFSETQ. The CDR3 loop spans 15 amino acids. The DNA for the CDR3 is TGCGCCAGCAGCTTGGTCGCAGGGGCGGACTATGGCTACACCTTC. Its protein is CASSLVAGADYGYTF.

The chain is built from TRBV5-1 and TRBJ2-7; 7 nucleotides line up with TRBD1. The CDR3 runs 15 residues. V trimming: 0 bases; J trimming: 1 base; junction bases outside the gene matches: 4. Germline CDR1 SGHRS, CDR2 YFSETQ. CDR3 protein: CASSLELQGSYEQYF. CDR3 coding DNA: TGCGCCAGCAGCTTGGAACTACAGGGGTCCTACGAGCAGTACTTC.

The chain is built from TRBV21-1 and TRBJ1-1. TRBV21-1 is a known pseudogene. The CDR3 is 15 residues long. CDR3 coding DNA: TGTGCCAGCAGCCTCAGGCCGGGGAGGGTCACTGAAGCTTTCTTT. This encodes CASSLRPGRVTEAFF.

This clone occurred once. The chain couples TRBV5-1 to TRBJ2-7, with D perhaps TRBD2 (6 bases). Germline V gives CDR1 SGHRS, CDR2 YFSETQ. Trimming shortened V by 0 bases and J by 5 bases, and 9 bases separated the two germline ends. This CDR3 comprises 13 residues. The CDR3 reads CASSLVGGDEQYF. CDR3 in DNA: TGCGCCAGCAGCTTGGTTGGCGGGGACGAGCAGTACTTC.

A single count supports this clone. The rearrangement links TRBV7-8 to TRBJ1-4; 9 nucleotides line up with TRBD1. Per germline, CDR1 SGHVS and CDR2 FQNEAQ. The V and J ends lost 5 bases and 8 bases, in that order; junction bases with no gene match: 9. CDR3 length: 15 residues. CDR3 nucleotide sequence: TGTGCCAGCAGCAACCGGGACAGGGTGCGAGAAAAACTGTTTTTT. Its translation: CASSNRDRVREKLFF. Full variable domain (outside the CDR3, taken from reference TRBV7-8 and TRBJ1-4): GAGVSQSPRYKVAKRGQDVALRCDPISGHVSLFWYQQALGQGPEFLTYFQNEAQLDKSGLPSDRFFAERPEGSVSTLKIQRTQQEDSAVYLCASSNRDRVREKLFFGSGTQLSVL.

V gene TRBV14 combines with J gene TRBJ2-3; 7 bases match TRBD2. The CDR3 is 16 residues long. J lost 5 bases, V lost 0 bases, and 8 bases had no gene match. Germline CDR1 is SGHDN and CDR2 is FVKESK. The CDR3 here is CASSQDRLAAKDTQYF. As DNA, the CDR3 is TGTGCCAGCAGCCAAGATCGGCTAGCGGCTAAAGATACGCAGTATTTT.

The chain uses TRBV30 and TRBJ2-4; 7 bases match TRBD1. V shed 1 base, J shed 7 bases, and the junction held 7 bases outside the gene matches. The length of the CDR3 is 14 residues. Germline V gives CDR1 GTSNPN, CDR2 SVGIG (reference sequence). This CDR3 reads CAWSGGGAGNIQYF. CDR3 coding DNA: TGTGCCTGGAGTGGAGGGGGCGCAGGCAACATTCAGTACTTC.

This chain connects TRBV5-6 to TRBJ2-7, with a weak D call TRBD1 (5 bases). The germline CDR1 and CDR2 sequences are SGHDT and YYEEEE. The CDR3 length is 16 residues. With 1 base removed from V and 7 bases from J, the gap between germline ends came to 21 bases. This CDR3 reads CASSLSEQGSVGEQYF. The CDR3 nucleotides read TGTGCCAGCAGCTTGTCGGAGCAGGGCTCCGTTGGGGAGCAGTACTTC.

This clone showed up just a few times. This chain uses TRBV30 with TRBJ2-5, with a weak D call TRBD1 (6 bases). The CDR3 has 11 residues. V lost 5 bases and J lost 4, with 8 bases in between. Germline CDR1 and CDR2: GTSNPN and SVGIG (reference sequence). This CDR3 is CAWAGAETQYF. The CDR3 bases are TGTGCCTGGGCAGGGGCAGAGACCCAGTACTTC. Drawing the rest from reference TRBV30 and TRBJ2-5, the complete variable domain is SQTIHQWPATLVQPVGSPLSLECTVEGTSNPNLYWYRQAAGRGLQLLFYSVGIGQISSEVPQNLSASRPQDRQFILSSKKLLLSDSGFYLCAWAGAETQYFGPGTRLLVL.